This is a list of T cell receptor beta chains from one sample in a study of shared clonotypes between healthy human individuals. Measured with immunoSEQ multiplex PCR; TCRdb has only the in-frame clones, and not every one. The profile covers over 950,000 clones, with roughly 77% appearing a single time and approximately 0.95% taken by the ten largest. The sequenced material came from memory CD4+ T cells from PBMCs. The source of these receptors is a man aged 18-30 years in good health. Some clones in this sample may be carry-over from other donors' samples. CDR3s include the opening cysteine and the closing phenylalanine or tryptophan. The D gene is left open where the match is weak. Size tells how often a clone was seen (once, few, many) or the class of an expanded clone, and some rows leave it out.

>TRBV6-1|TRBJ2-5|.|.
TGTGCCAGCACTGGGGTAGGCGAGACCCAGTACTTC
CASTGVGETQYF
>TRBV7-3|TRBJ2-1|TRBD1|.
TGTGCCAGCAGCTTAGGTGGGACAGGGTTGGTTGAGCAGTTCTTC
CASSLGGTGLVEQFF
>TRBV11-2|TRBJ2-5|TRBD2|once
TGTGCCAGCAGCTTAGGGGCACTAGCGGGACCACAAGAGACCCAGTACTTC
CASSLGALAGPQETQYF
>TRBV5-1|TRBJ1-1|.|.
TGCGCCAGCAGCTTTGGGGGTGGGAACACTGAAGCTTTCTTT
CASSFGGGNTEAFF
>TRBV11-2|TRBJ2-5|TRBD2|many
TGTGCCAGCAGCTTTGGACTAGCGTCAGAGACCCAGTACTTC
CASSFGLASETQYF
>TRBV5-6|TRBJ2-5|.|.
TGTGCCAGCAGCCGGAGGGGGGGGCCAGAGACCCAGTACTTC
CASSRRGGPETQYF
>TRBV7-3|TRBJ2-2|TRBD2|.
TGTGCCAGCAGCTTACAGGCGGGAGGTCGCACCGGGGAGCTGTTTTTT
CASSLQAGGRTGELFF
>TRBV18|TRBJ2-7|TRBD2|once
TGTGCCAGCTCAGAACGATTCGGGGGGGCCTACAAGCAGTACTTC
CASSERFGGAYKQYF
>TRBV7-3|TRBJ2-2|.|.
TGTGCCAGCAGCTTACAACCCGGGGAGCTGTTTTTT
CASSLQPGELFF
>TRBV5-1|TRBJ2-7|.|few
TGCGCCAGCAGCTTCTCGAGGGATAACGAGCAGTACTTC
CASSFSRDNEQYF
>TRBV28|TRBJ2-2|.|.
TGTGCCAGCAGTTTTATGCGCGGGGCCGGGGAGCTGTTTTTT
CASSFMRGAGELFF
>TRBV27|TRBJ2-1|.|.
TGTGCCAGCAGTTCATCAGGGGCAGGGGAGCAGTTCTTC
CASSSSGAGEQFF
>TRBV28|TRBJ2-7|TRBD2|many
TGTGCCAGTTCGTCGGGGGGTAGAGGGGAGCAGTACTTC
CASSSGGRGEQYF
>TRBV4-1|TRBJ2-3|.|.
TGCGCCAGCAGCTCCCGCCTCATGGGCACAGATACGCAGTATTTT
CASSSRLMGTDTQYF